What follows are 7 T cell receptor beta chains derived from one specimen sequenced in a study of CD8+CD57+ T cells in acquired aplastic anemia. Sequencing involved patients with CD8+CD57+ cell expansion previously shown by flow cytometry. TCR beta VDJ and CDR3 profiling used genomic DNA as template. MiXCR was run by TCRdb on the reads, yielding one entry per CDR3 protein. Of 130,000 or so distinct CDR3 sequences listed, almost 40% are singletons. Sequenced input: sorted CD4+, CD8+, or CD8+CD57+ T cells (not recorded which) from PBMCs. The receptors shown here come from a human donor with aplastic anemia.

This clonotype was counted ten times or more. The rearrangement joins TRBV5-6 to TRBJ2-3, with D perhaps matching TRBD2 (6 bases). CDR3 length: 12 residues. Germline V lookup: CDR1 SGHDT, CDR2 YYEEEE. Trimming took 1 base from V and 12 from J, leaving 12 bases between them. DNA of the CDR3: TGTGCCAGCAGCTTGAGCAGGGAGGTTCAGTATTTT. This translates into CASSLSREVQYF. Together with reference TRBV5-6 and TRBJ2-3, the CDR3 gives the full variable domain: DAGVTQSPTHLIKTRGQQVTLRCSPKSGHDTVSWYQQALGQGPQFIFQYYEEEERQRGNFPDRFSGHQFPNYSSELNVNALLLGDSALYLCASSLSREVQYFGPGTRLTVL.

Concerning this clonotype: This may be a read error, as it is one base from a much larger clone. The chain carries TRBV12-3 or TRBV12-4 and TRBJ2-5; tentatively, D is TRBD1 or TRBD2 (6 bases each). V shed 1 base and J shed 9 bases, with 15 bases lying between them. The CDR3 loop spans 14 amino acids. CDR3 nucleotides: TGTGCCAGCAGTTTAGTGGGGGGCCCGGAGGCCCAGTACTTC. Encoded protein: CASSLVGGPEAQYF.

V gene TRBV28 combines with J gene TRBJ1-2, with D possibly being TRBD1 (5 bases). With 3 bases removed from V and 5 bases from J, the gap between germline ends came to 10 bases. The CDR3 loop spans 13 amino acids. Germline lookup yields CDR1 MDHEN and CDR2 SYDVKM. The chain's CDR3 is CASSLRQIYGYTF. The CDR3 DNA reads TGTGCCAGCAGTTTGCGACAGATTTATGGCTACACCTTC.

This chain connects TRBV4-1 to TRBJ1-2; D might be TRBD1 (5 bases). This CDR3 contains 15 residues. CDR1 is MGHRA, CDR2 YSYEKL, per germline. The ends were cut back, 0 bases at V and 3 bases at J, with 11 bases in the middle. In DNA, the CDR3 is TGCGCCAGCAGCCAAGAGGCAGGGAGCCACTATGGCTACACCTTC. Protein product: CASSQEAGSHYGYTF.

This clonotype was counted ten times or more. CDR3 nucleotide sequence: TGTGCCATCCCGTTTGGGGTTTTCAGCTCTGGGGCCAACGTCCTGACTTTC. Encoded protein: CAIPFGVFSSGANVLTF. The gene calls are TRBV12-3 or TRBV12-4 and TRBJ2-6, with D uncertain. V lost 10 bases and J lost 0, with 19 bases in between. This CDR3 has 17 residues.

In its sample, this clonotype was seen once. This chain connects TRBV10-3 to TRBJ1-2; D is perhaps TRBD1 (5 bases). The germline V gene has CDR1 ENHRY and CDR2 SYGVKD. The CDR3 extends over 13 amino acids. V was shortened by 2 bases and J by 5 bases, with 9 bases between the two germline ends. The CDR3 sequence: CAISEDRLYGYTF. The DNA of the CDR3 is TGTGCCATCAGTGAGGACAGATTGTATGGCTACACCTTC.

This chain links TRBV19 with TRBJ1-1; 7 bases align to TRBD1. There are 15 residues in the CDR3. Germline V gene sequence: CDR1 LNHDA, CDR2 SQIVND (reference sequence). With V trimmed by 3 bases and J by 4 bases, 8 bases remained unmatched. The CDR3 sequence: CASSIKGGRSTEAFF. In nucleotides, the CDR3 is TGTGCCAGTAGTATCAAAGGGGGCAGGAGCACTGAAGCTTTCTTT.